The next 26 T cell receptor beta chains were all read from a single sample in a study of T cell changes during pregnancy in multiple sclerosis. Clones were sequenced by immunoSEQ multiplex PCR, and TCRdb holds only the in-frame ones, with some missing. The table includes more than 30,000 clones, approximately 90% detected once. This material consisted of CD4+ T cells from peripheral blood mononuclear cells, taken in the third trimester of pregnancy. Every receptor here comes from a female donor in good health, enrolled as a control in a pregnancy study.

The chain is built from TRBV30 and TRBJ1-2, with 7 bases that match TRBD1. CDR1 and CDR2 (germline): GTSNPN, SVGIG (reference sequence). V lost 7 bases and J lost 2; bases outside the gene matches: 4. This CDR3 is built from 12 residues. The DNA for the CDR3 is TGTGCCTTGGACAGGAGGAACTATGGCTACACCTTC. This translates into CALDRRNYGYTF.

The CDR3: CASKWVAGDGEQFF. Here the CDR3 DNA reads TGCGCCAGCAAGTGGGTAGCGGGGGATGGTGAGCAGTTCTTC. This chain links TRBV10-2 with TRBJ2-1; TRBD2 aligns across 9 bases. The CDR3 covers 14 residues. Germline loops: CDR1 WSHSY, CDR2 SAAADI. V was clipped by 7 bases and J by 9 bases; unmatched bases: 10.

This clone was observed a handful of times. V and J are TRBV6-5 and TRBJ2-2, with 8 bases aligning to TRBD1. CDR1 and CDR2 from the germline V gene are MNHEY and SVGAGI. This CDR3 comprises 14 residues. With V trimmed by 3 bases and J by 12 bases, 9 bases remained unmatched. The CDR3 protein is CASSYLPGQAQLFF. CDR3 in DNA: TGTGCCAGCAGTTATTTGCCGGGACAGGCCCAGCTGTTTTTT.

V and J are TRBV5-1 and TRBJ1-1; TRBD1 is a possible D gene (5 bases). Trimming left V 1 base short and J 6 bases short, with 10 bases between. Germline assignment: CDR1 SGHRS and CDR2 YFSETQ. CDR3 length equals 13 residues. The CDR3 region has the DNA TGCGCCAGCAGCTTGTGGGGCGTTGCTGAAGCTTTCTTT. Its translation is CASSLWGVAEAFF.

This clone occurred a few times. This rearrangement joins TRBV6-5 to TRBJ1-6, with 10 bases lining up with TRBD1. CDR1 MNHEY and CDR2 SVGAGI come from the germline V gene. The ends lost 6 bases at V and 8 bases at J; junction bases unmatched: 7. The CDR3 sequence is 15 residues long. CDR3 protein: CASRSRQGAYSPLHF. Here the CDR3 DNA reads TGTGCCAGCAGATCCCGACAGGGGGCCTATTCACCCCTCCACTTT.

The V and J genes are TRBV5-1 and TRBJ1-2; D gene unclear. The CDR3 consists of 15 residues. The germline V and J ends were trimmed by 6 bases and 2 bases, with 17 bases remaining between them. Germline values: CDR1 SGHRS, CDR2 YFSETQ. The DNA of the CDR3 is TGCGCCAGCATCGTAATTCCGGGTCAGAACTATGGCTACACCTTC. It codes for CASIVIPGQNYGYTF. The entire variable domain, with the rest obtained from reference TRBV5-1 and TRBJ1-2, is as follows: KAGVTQTPRYLIKTRGQQVTLSCSPISGHRSVSWYQQTPGQGLQFLFEYFSETQRNKGNFPGRFSGRQFSNSRSEMNVSTLELGDSALYLCASIVIPGQNYGYTFGSGTRLTVV.

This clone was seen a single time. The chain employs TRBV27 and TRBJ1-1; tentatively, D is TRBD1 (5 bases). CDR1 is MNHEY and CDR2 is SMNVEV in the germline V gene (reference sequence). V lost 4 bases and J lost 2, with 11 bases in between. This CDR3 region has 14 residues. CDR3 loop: CASSWAGHNTEAFF. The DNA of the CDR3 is TGTGCCAGCAGTTGGGCAGGGCACAACACTGAAGCTTTCTTT.

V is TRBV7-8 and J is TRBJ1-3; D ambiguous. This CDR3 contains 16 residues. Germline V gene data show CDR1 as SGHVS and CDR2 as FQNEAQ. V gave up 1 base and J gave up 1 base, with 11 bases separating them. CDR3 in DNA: TGTGCCAGCAGCTTAGGAGGATTCGAATCTGGAAACACCATATATTTT. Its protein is CASSLGGFESGNTIYF.

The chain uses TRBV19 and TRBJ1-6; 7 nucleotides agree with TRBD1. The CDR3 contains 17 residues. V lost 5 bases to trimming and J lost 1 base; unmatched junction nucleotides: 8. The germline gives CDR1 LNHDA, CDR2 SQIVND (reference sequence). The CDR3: CASSVKTGTSYNSPLHF. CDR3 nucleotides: TGTGCCAGTAGTGTCAAGACAGGGACATCCTATAATTCACCCCTCCACTTT.

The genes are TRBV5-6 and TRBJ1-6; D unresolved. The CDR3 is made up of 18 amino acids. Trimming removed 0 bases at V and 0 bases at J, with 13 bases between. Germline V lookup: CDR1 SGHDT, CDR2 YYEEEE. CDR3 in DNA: TGTGCCAGCAGCTTGGGCCTTCTGAGCCTCTCCTATAATTCACCCCTCCACTTT. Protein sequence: CASSLGLLSLSYNSPLHF.

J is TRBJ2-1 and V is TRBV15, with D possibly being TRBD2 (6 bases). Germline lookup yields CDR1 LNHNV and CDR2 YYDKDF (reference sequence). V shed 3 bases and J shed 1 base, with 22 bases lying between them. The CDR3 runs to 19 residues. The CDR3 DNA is TGTGCCACCAGCAGCCCGGGACTTCTGGATTTGGTGTCCTACAATGAGCAGTTCTTC. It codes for CATSSPGLLDLVSYNEQFF.

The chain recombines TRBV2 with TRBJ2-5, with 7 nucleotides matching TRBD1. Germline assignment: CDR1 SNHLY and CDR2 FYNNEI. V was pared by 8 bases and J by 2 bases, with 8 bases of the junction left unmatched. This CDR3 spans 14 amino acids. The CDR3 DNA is TGTGCCAGCGACAGGGAAGTTGGGCAAGAGACCCAGTACTTC. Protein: CASDREVGQETQYF.

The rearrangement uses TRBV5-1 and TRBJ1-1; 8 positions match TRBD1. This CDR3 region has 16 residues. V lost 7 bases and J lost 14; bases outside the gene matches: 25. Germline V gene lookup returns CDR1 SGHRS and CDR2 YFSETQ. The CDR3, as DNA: TGCGCCAGCGCTCCAGTTCCGACAGGGGCAAGGAAAACGGGGTTCTTT. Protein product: CASAPVPTGARKTGFF.

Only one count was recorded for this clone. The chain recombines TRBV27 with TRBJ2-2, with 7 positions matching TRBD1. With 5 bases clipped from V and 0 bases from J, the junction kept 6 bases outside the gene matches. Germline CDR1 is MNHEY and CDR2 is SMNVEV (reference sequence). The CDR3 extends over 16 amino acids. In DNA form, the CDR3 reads TGTGCCAGCAGTACCCGGACAGGAGCGAACACCGGGGAGCTGTTTTTT. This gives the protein CASSTRTGANTGELFF.

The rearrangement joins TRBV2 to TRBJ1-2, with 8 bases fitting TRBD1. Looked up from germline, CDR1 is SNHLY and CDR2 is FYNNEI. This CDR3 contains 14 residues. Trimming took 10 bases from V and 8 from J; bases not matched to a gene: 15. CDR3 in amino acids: CATQGAVVFGGYTF. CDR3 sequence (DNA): TGTGCCACCCAGGGGGCTGTGGTATTCGGAGGCTACACCTTC.

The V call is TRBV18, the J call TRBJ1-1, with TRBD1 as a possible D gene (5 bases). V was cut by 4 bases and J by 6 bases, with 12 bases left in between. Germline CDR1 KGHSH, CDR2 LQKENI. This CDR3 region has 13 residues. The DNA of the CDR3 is TGTGCCAGCTCACAGTCCTGGGGCGCTGAAGCTTTCTTT. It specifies CASSQSWGAEAFF.

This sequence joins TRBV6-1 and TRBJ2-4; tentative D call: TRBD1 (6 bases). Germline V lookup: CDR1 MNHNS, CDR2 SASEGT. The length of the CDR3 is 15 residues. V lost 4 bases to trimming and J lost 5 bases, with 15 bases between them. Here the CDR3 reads CASSVPNRAENIQYF. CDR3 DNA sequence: TGTGCCAGCAGTGTTCCAAACAGGGCGGAAAACATTCAGTACTTC.

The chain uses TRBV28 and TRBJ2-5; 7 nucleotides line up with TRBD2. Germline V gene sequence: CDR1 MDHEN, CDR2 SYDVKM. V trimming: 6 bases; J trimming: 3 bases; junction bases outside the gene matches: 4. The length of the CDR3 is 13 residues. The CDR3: CASSALAEETQYF. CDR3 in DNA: TGTGCCAGCAGCGCCCTAGCGGAAGAGACCCAGTACTTC.

The DNA of the CDR3 is TGTGCCAGCAGTGCAGGGGGCAGGACTGAAGCTTTCTTT. Its protein product is CASSAGGRTEAFF. The J gene is TRBJ1-1, the V gene TRBV2, with 8 bases that match TRBD1. V lost 4 bases to trimming and J lost 5 bases; unmatched junction nucleotides: 3. CDR3 size: 13 residues. Germline V CDR1 and CDR2: SNHLY, FYNNEI.

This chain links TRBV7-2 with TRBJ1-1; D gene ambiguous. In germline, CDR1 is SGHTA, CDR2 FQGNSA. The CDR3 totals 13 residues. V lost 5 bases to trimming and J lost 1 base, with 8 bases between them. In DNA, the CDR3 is TGTGCCAGCAGCGGCGACTGGAACACTGAAGCTTTCTTT. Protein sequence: CASSGDWNTEAFF.

CDR3 bases: TGTGCCAGCACACGAGCAATAGGGACTAGCGGGAGGACAGATACGCAGTATTTT. This gives the protein CASTRAIGTSGRTDTQYF. The rearrangement joins TRBV5-4 to TRBJ2-3, with TRBD2 matching over 15 bases. The length of the CDR3 is 18 residues. Germline assignment: CDR1 SGHNT and CDR2 YYREEE (reference sequence). J lost 3 bases, V lost 6 bases, and 11 bases had no gene match.

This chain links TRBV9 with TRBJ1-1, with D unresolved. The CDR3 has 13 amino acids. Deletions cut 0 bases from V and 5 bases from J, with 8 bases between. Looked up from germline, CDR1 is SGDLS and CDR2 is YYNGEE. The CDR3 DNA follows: TGTGCCAGCAGCGTAGCGAGGGAAACTGAAGCTTTCTTT. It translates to CASSVARETEAFF.

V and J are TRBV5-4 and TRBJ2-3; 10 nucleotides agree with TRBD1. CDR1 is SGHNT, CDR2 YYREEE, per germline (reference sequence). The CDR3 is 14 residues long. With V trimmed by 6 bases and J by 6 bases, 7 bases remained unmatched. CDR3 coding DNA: TGTGCCAGCACCCAAGACAGGGGGCAGGATACGCAGTATTTT. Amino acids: CASTQDRGQDTQYF.

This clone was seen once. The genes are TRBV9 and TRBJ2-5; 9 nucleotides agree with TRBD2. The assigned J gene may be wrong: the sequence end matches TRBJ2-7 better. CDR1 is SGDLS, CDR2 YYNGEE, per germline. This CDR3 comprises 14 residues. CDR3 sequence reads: CASSVAAGGLEQYF. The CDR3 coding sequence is TGTGCCAGCAGCGTAGCGGCGGGGGGGCTCGAGCAGTACTTC.

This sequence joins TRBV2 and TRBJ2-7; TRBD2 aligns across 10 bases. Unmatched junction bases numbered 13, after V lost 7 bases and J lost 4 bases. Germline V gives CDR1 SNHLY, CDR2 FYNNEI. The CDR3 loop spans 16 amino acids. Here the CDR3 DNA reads TGTGCCAGCACCAACCCCGCTAGCGGGAGAGGGTACGAGCAGTACTTC. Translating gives CASTNPASGRGYEQYF.

As DNA, the CDR3 is TGCGCCAGCAGCCCACAGGACCGACATGGCTACACCTTC. As protein: CASSPQDRHGYTF. The rearrangement links TRBV5-1 to TRBJ1-2; the D gene is possibly TRBD1 (5 bases). This CDR3 is built from 13 residues. Germline CDR1 and CDR2: SGHRS and YFSETQ. The V and J ends lost 4 bases and 6 bases respectively, with 13 bases between them. The whole variable domain, filled in from reference TRBV5-1 and TRBJ1-2, reads KAGVTQTPRYLIKTRGQQVTLSCSPISGHRSVSWYQQTPGQGLQFLFEYFSETQRNKGNFPGRFSGRQFSNSRSEMNVSTLELGDSALYLCASSPQDRHGYTFGSGTRLTVV.